Here is one TCR beta chain with its context. As yet, its antigen is unknown. Every bit of the isolated RNA underwent reverse transcription, so sequencing read expressed TCRB transcripts. Sequencing used immunoSEQ multiplex PCR; TCRdb keeps in-frame clones, though not all of them. The sample shows 500,000 to 850,000 clones, roughly an eighth of them seen only once. The sample is drawn from a study of beta chain features in type 1 diabetes. The CDR3 covers 16 residues. Trimming took off 0 bases at V and 5 bases at J, with 14 bases between the two ends. Whole-study results and caveats: Across all four CD4+ subsets, people with type 1 diabetes showed modestly shorter TCRB CDR3s.

The TCR was taken from a man between 18 and 29 years old with type 1 diabetes. V and J are TRBV23-1 and TRBJ1-5, with D possibly matching TRBD1 (6 bases). TRBV23-1 is an open reading frame whose function is uncertain. Material: naive CD4+ T cells from blood. The CDR3 sequence: CASSQSIQGSDQPQHF. For the CDR3, the DNA is TGCGCCAGCAGTCAATCAATACAGGGTTCGGATCAGCCCCAGCATTTT.